This T cell receptor beta chain originates from a study of post-analysis software for immune sequencing data. CDR3 length: 16 amino acids. Trimming cost V 5 bases and J 2 bases; bases outside gene matches: 7. Germline CDR1 WSHSY, CDR2 SAAADI. Study-wide results and caveats: For normalized Chao1 diversity, multiple sclerosis patients scored significantly lower than controls did. In patients, TRBV5-6, TRBV5-1 and TRBV20-1 belonged to four or five TRBV segments found more frequently than in controls.

This clonotype was detected a few times. Its antigen is still unknown. Unique molecular identifiers were present in the TCR beta cDNA libraries. TCRdb re-called the PCR reads with MiXCR, one entry per CDR3 protein. The top ten clones hold 9.5% to 13% of a sample with about half a million distinct CDR3 sequences, under 55% of them seen once. Material: blood. This TCR came from a girl aged 5-17 years with multiple sclerosis. The V gene is TRBV10-2, the J gene TRBJ2-7; 12 bases map to TRBD2. The CDR3, as DNA: TGCGCCAGCAGTTCGACTAGCGGGAGTTGGACCTACGAGCAGTACTTC. It codes for CASSSTSGSWTYEQYF.